This T cell receptor beta chain was sequenced in a study of shared clonotypes between healthy human individuals. Study at large: CD4 naive cells filled three plates per donor, CD4 memory three, CD8 naive two and CD8 memory one. Whole-study results and caveats: Sampling was confined to blood; repertoires within tissues likely differ.

The assay used deep level. Under the authors' procedure: Junction-only sequences produced by ImmunoSEQ had no quality scores, so filtering differed. Profiling relied on immunoSEQ multiplex PCR, and the TCRdb table lists in-frame clones only, not all of them. V and J calls and clone size come straight from that table; D and trimming were deduced from the DNA. The repertoire holds about a million clones, with roughly 80% as singletons. Worth noting for this clone: Its specificity is unknown.

The TCR sequence derives from a man younger than 30 in good health. Some clones in this sample may be carry-over from other donors' samples. The sequenced sample consisted of memory CD4+ T cells from PBMCs. The subset denotes: CD45RA-negative fraction.

The DNA of the CDR3 is TGCGCCAGCAGCTTGGAGGGACTAGCGGGGAGGGGGTCGTCGGATACGCAGTATTTT. Translation: CASSLEGLAGRGSSDTQYF. This sequence joins TRBV5-1 and TRBJ2-3; TRBD2 matches 13 bases. The V segment lost 0 bases and the J segment 6 bases; nucleotides outside the gene matches: 13. The germline V gene has CDR1 SGHRS and CDR2 YFSETQ. This CDR3 has 19 residues.